The 10 T cell receptor beta chains given below trace back to one sample, sequenced in a study of cytomegalovirus exposure and HLA in healthy donors. The PCR was carried out with 60 Vbeta primers and 13 Jbeta primers. Measured with immunoSEQ multiplex PCR; TCRdb has only the in-frame clones, and not every one. The sample has tens of thousands of clones; the top ten hold around 0.6%. The sequenced sample was PBMCs. The receptors here all came from a man in his fifties or sixties in good health and CMV-seronegative.

The genes are TRBV28 and TRBJ1-2, with 10 bases matching TRBD1. After removal of 7 bases from V and 6 bases from J, the junction contained 5 bases not matched to a gene. CDR1 and CDR2 from the germline V gene are MDHEN and SYDVKM. The CDR3 is 13 residues long. The CDR3 sequence: CASTLGTGDGYTF. The CDR3 DNA reads as TGTGCCAGCACCTTGGGGACAGGGGATGGCTACACCTTC.

This chain joins TRBV5-1 and TRBJ1-4, with D tentatively TRBD1 (5 bases). The length of the CDR3 is 15 residues. V lost 2 bases and J lost 4, with 12 bases in between. CDR1 and CDR2 from the germline V gene are SGHRS and YFSETQ. The CDR3 nucleotides read TGCGCCAGCAGCTTCCGGGACTCCCTTAATGAAAAACTGTTTTTT. The encoded protein is CASSFRDSLNEKLFF.

This chain's CDR3 is CASSHSAGQNTEAFF. In nucleotides, the CDR3 is TGTGCCAGCAGCCACAGTGCAGGGCAGAACACTGAAGCTTTCTTT. This chain connects TRBV4-2 to TRBJ1-1, with D possibly matching TRBD1 (5 bases). Germline V CDR1 and CDR2: LGHNA, YNFKEQ. Trimming took off 3 bases at V and 1 base at J, with 12 bases between the two ends. The CDR3 length is 15 residues.

The chain employs TRBV19 and TRBJ1-3; no definite D call. The germline V gene has CDR1 LNHDA and CDR2 SQIVND (reference sequence). The CDR3 totals 16 residues. Trimming removed 6 bases from V and 0 bases from J, with 15 bases in between. CDR3 bases: TGTGCCAGTAGGCTCATAGAGGGCAGCTCTGGAAACACCATATATTTT. This sequence encodes CASRLIEGSSGNTIYF. Supplemented by reference TRBV19 and TRBJ1-3, the full variable domain reads DGGITQSPKYLFRKEGQNVTLSCEQNLNHDAMYWYRQDPGQGLRLIYYSQIVNDFQKGDIAEGYSVSREKKESFPLTVTSAQKNPTAFYLCASRLIEGSSGNTIYFGEGSWLTVV.

The chain joins TRBV28 to TRBJ2-7; TRBD1 matches 7 bases. The germline CDR1 and CDR2 sequences are MDHEN and SYDVKM. After removal of 9 bases from V and 2 bases from J, the junction contained 10 bases not matched to a gene. The CDR3 contains 14 residues. The CDR3 spells CASYNRGSAYEQYF. In DNA form, the CDR3 reads TGTGCCAGTTACAACAGGGGATCGGCCTACGAGCAGTACTTC.

On this clone: The germline gene is not matched at one end of the junction; a read error may be the cause. The CDR3 sequence is CAWSVTVFTDAQYF. In DNA, the CDR3 is TGTGCCTGGAGTGTAACCGTCTTCACAGATGCGCAGTATTTT. The chain recombines TRBV30 with TRBJ2-3; D remains ambiguous. The CDR3 loop spans 14 amino acids. From germline, CDR1 is GTSNPN and CDR2 SVGIG (reference sequence).

The chain couples TRBV4-1 to TRBJ1-5; D perhaps matches TRBD1 (6 bases). The CDR3 loop spans 16 amino acids. V was pared by 1 base and J by 0 bases, with 10 bases between. The germline V gene has CDR1 MGHRA and CDR2 YSYEKL. CDR3 sequence: CASSQGTGISNQPQHF. In nucleotides, the CDR3 is TGCGCCAGCAGCCAAGGTACAGGGATTAGCAATCAGCCCCAGCATTTT.

The V gene is TRBV11-2, the J gene TRBJ2-2; maybe TRBD2 (7 bases). The CDR3 totals 18 residues. V shed 3 bases and J shed 5 bases, with 22 bases lying between them. Germline V lookup: CDR1 SGHAT, CDR2 FQNNGV. CDR3 sequence (DNA): TGTGCCAGCAGCTTCGCCCCTGTAGGGGGGACTAATACCGGGGAGCTGTTTTTT. It translates to CASSFAPVGGTNTGELFF.

The rearrangement links TRBV13 to TRBJ2-7; 7 nucleotides align to TRBD1. Trimming took 7 bases from V and 4 from J; bases not matched to a gene: 10. CDR1 and CDR2 from the germline V gene are PRHDT and FYEKMQ (reference sequence). The CDR3 contains 14 residues. The CDR3 spells CASTTRTGVYEQYF. The CDR3 DNA sequence: TGTGCCAGCACAACCCGGACAGGCGTTTACGAGCAGTACTTC.

This sequence joins TRBV25-1 and TRBJ2-2; D is unclear. The CDR3 sequence is 13 residues long. Germline values: CDR1 MGHDK, CDR2 SYGVNS. Trimming cost V 0 bases and J 4 bases, with 3 bases left between them. Written as DNA, the CDR3 is TGTGCCAGCAGTGAATACATCACCGGGGAGCTGTTTTTT. This codes for CASSEYITGELFF.